This TCR beta chain is drawn from a study of T cells in Graves' hyperthyroidism and ophthalmopathy. Study-wide results and caveats: Ophthalmopathy was identified by the model a median about 6 months ahead of onset.

Amplification of TCR beta CDR3 regions was performed using RNA transcripts as template. Using the HTBI primer set, a first-round RT-PCR was run on the TCR CDR3. TCRdb redid the calling of the multiplex PCR reads with MiXCR, one entry per CDR3 protein. The sample shows 450,000 to 550,000 distinct CDR3 sequences, roughly 25% of them seen only once. Subjects with ophthalmopathy showed a Clinical Activity Score no lower than 3, a NOSPECS grade no lower than 4, and a duration shorter than 3 months. Every diagnosis used clinical symptoms, serum thyroxine and TRAb, thyroid ultrasound and orbital computed tomography. The V gene's germline CDR1 is SGHRS and CDR2 YFSETQ. This CDR3 comprises 14 residues. The V gene end was trimmed by 7 bases and the J gene end by 4 bases; junction bases not matched to a gene: 8. This clonotype was detected a few times. Its antigen remains unknown.

The sequencing input was blood. The sequence came from a woman in her twenties or thirties with Graves' ophthalmopathy. This chain uses TRBV5-1 with TRBJ2-7; 10 bases are a match to TRBD1. CDR3 in amino acids: CASGGGTGEYEQYF. The DNA of the CDR3 is TGCGCCAGCGGAGGGGGGACAGGGGAATACGAGCAGTACTTC.